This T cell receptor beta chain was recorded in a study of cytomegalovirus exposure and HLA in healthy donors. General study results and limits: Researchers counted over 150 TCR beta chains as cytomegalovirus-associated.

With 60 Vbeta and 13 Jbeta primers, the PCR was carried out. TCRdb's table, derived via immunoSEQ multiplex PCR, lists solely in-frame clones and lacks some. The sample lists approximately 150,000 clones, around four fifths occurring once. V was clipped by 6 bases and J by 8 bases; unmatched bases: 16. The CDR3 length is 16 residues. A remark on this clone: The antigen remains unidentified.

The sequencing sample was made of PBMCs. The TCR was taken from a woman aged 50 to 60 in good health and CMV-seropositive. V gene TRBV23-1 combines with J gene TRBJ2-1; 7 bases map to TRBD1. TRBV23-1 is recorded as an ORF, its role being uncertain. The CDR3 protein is CASSPNKGASTYEQFF. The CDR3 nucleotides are TGCGCCAGCAGCCCAAATAAGGGGGCTAGCACTTATGAGCAGTTCTTC.